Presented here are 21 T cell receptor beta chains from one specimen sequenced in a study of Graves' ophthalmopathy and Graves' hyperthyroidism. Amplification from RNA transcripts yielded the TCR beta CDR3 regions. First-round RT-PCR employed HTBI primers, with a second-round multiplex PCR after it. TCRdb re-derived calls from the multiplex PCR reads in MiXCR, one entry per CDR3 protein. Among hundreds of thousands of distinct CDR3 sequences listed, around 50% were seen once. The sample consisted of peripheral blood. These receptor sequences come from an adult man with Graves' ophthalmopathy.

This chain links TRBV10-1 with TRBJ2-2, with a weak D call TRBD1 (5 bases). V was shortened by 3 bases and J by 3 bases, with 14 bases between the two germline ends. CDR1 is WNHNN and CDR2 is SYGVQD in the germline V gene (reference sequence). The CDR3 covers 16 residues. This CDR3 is CASSEQTQAYTGELFF. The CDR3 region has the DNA TGCGCCAGCAGTGAACAGACACAGGCATACACCGGGGAGCTGTTTTTT.

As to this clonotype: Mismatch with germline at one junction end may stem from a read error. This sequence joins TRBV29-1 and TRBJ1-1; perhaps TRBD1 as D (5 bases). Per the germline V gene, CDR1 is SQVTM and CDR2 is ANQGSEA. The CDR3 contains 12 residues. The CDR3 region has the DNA TGTGCCTGGAGTGCCGGGGGCACTGAAGCTTTCTTT. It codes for CAWSAGGTEAFF.

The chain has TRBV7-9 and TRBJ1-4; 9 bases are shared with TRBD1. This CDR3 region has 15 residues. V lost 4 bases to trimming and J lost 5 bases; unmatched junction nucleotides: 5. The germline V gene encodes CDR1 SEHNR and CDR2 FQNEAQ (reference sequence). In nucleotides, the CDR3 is TGTGCCAGCAGCTCAGGACAGGGGACGAATGAAAAACTGTTTTTT. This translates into CASSSGQGTNEKLFF.

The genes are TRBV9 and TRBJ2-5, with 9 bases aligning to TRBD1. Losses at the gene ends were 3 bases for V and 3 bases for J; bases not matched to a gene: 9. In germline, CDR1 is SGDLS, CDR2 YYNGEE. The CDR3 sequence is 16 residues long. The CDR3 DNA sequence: TGTGCCAGCAGCGCCCTTAGACAGGGGGGGAAAGAGACCCAGTACTTC. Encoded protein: CASSALRQGGKETQYF.

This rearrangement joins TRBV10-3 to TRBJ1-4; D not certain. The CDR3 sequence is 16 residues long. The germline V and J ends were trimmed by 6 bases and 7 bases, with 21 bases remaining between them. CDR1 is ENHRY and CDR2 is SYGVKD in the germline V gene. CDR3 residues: CAISELARGDTEKLFF. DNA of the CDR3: TGTGCCATCAGCGAACTAGCCCGGGGAGATACTGAAAAACTGTTTTTT.

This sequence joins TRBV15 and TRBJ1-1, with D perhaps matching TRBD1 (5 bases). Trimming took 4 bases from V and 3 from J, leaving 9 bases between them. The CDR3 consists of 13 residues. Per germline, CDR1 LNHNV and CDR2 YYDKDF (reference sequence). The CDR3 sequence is CATSTRGDTEAFF. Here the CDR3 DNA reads TGTGCCACCAGCACCCGAGGGGACACTGAAGCTTTCTTT.

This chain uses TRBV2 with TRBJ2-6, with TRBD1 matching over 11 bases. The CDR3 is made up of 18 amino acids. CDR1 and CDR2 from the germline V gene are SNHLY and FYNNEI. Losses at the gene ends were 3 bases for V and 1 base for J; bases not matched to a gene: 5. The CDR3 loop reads CASSEGQGVGSGANVLTF. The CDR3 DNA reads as TGTGCCAGCAGTGAGGGACAGGGGGTGGGGTCTGGGGCCAACGTCCTGACTTTC.

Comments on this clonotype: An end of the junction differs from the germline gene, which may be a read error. CDR3 nucleotide sequence: TGTGCCGGCAGGTCAACAGGGCCAAAAGCTGGCTACACCTTC. This encodes CAGRSTGPKAGYTF. The V call is TRBV7-2, the J call TRBJ1-2, with a tentative D call TRBD1 (6 bases). CDR1 and CDR2 (germline): SGHTA, FQGNSA. The CDR3 extends over 14 amino acids.

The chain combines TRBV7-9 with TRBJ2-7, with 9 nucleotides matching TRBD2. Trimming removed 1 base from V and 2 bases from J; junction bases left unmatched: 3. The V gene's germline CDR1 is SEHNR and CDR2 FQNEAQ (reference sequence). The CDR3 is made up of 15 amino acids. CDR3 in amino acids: CASSLVASGAYEQYF. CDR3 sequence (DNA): TGTGCCAGCAGCTTAGTGGCTAGCGGGGCCTACGAGCAGTACTTC.

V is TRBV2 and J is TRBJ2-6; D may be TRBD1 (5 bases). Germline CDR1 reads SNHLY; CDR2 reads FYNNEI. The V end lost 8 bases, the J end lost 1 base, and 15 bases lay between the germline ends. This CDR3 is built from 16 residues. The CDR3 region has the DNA TGTGCCAGCTCACGACTGGCAGGGTCTGGGGCCAACGTCCTGACTTTC. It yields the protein CASSRLAGSGANVLTF.

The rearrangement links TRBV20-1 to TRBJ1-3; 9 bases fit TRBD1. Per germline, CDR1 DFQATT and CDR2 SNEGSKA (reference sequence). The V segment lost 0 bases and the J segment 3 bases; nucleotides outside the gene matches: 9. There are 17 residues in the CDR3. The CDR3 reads CSARDATRTGDGNTIYF. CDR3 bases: TGCAGTGCTAGAGACGCTACCCGGACAGGGGATGGAAACACCATATATTTT.

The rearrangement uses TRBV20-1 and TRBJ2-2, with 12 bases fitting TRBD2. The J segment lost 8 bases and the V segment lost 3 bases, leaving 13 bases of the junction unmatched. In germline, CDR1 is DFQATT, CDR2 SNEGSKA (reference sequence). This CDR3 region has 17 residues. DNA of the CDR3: TGCAGTGCTAGTTCCTACCCTAGCGGGGGGGCTTCAGGGGAGCTGTTTTTT. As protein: CSASSYPSGGASGELFF.

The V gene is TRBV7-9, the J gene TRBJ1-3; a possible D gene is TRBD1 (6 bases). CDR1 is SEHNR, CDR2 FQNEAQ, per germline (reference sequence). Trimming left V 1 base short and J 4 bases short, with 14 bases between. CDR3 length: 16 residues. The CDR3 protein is CASSLVVGALGNTIYF. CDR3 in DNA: TGTGCCAGCAGCTTAGTGGTGGGGGCGCTGGGAAACACCATATATTTT. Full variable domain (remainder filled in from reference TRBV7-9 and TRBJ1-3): DTGVSQNPRHKITKRGQNVTFRCDPISEHNRLYWYRQTLGQGPEFLTYFQNEAQLEKSRLLSDRFSAERPKGSFSTLEIQRTEQGDSAMYLCASSLVVGALGNTIYFGEGSWLTVV.

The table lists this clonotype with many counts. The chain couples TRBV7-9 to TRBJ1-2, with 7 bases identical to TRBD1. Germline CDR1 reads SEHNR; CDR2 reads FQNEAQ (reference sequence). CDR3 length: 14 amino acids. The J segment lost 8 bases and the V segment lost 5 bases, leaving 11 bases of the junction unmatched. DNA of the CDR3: TGTGCCAGCAGCCCCCCTGGACAGGTCGGCGGCTACACCTTC. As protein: CASSPPGQVGGYTF.

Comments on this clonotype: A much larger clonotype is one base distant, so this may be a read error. The CDR3 sequence is CASSRASGANVLTF. DNA for the CDR3: TGTGCCAGCAGCCGGGCCTCTGGGGCCAACGTCCTGACTTTC. V and J are TRBV14 and TRBJ2-6; D is unclear. Trimming shortened V by 4 bases and J by 0 bases, and 4 bases separated the two germline ends. Germline CDR1 and CDR2: SGHDN and FVKESK. The CDR3 extends over 14 amino acids.

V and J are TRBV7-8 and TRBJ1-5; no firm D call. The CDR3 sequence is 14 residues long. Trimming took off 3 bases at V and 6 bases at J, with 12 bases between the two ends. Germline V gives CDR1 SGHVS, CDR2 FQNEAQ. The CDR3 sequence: CASSFDTQAQPQHF. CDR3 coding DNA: TGTGCCAGCAGCTTTGACACTCAGGCTCAGCCCCAGCATTTT.

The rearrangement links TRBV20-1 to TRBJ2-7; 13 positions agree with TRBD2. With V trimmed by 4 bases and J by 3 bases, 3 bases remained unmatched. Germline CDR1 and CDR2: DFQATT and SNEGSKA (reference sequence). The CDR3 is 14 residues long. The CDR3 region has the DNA TGCAGTGCTAAAGGACTAGCGGGGGTCTACGAGCAGTACTTC. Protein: CSAKGLAGVYEQYF.

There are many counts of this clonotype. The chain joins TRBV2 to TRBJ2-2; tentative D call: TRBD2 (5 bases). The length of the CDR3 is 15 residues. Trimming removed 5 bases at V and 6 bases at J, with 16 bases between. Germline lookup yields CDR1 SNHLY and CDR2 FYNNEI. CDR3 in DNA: TGTGCCAGCAGTCCCGTTACTAGAAAATCCGGGGAGCTGTTTTTT. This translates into CASSPVTRKSGELFF.

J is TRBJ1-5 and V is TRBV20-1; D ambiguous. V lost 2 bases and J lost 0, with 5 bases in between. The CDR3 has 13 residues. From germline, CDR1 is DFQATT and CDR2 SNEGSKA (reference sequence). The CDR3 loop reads CSARQVSNQPQHF. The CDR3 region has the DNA TGCAGTGCTAGACAAGTTAGCAATCAGCCCCAGCATTTT.

The DNA for the CDR3 is TGTGCCATCAGTGAAAACAGGGCGGGGGAGCTGTTTTTT. Its protein product is CAISENRAGELFF. This sequence joins TRBV10-3 and TRBJ2-2; D might be TRBD1 (6 bases). The CDR3 runs to 13 residues. V was shortened by 3 bases and J by 8 bases, with 10 bases between the two germline ends. Germline V gene sequence: CDR1 ENHRY, CDR2 SYGVKD.

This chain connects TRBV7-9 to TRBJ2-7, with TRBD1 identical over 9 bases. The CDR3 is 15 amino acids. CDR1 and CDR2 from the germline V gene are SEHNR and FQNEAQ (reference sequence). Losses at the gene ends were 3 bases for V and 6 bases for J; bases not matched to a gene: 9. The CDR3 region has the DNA TGTGCCAGCAGCTTCTTCGGGACAGGGCCCGGCGAGCAGTACTTC. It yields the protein CASSFFGTGPGEQYF.